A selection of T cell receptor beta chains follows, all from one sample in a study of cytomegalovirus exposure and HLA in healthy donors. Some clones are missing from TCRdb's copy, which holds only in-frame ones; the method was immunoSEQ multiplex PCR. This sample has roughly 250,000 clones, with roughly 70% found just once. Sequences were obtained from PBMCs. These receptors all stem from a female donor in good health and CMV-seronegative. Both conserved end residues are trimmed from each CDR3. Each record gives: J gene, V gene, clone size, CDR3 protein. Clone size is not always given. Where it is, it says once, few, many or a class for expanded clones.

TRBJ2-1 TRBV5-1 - ASSLGLDFVQF
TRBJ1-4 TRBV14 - ASSRRTGGKGEKLF
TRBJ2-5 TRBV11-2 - ASSFRGGVVGQETQY
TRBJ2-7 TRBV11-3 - ASSLGGGRASEQY
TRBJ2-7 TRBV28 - ASSLQDSYEQY
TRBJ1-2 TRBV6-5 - ASSYGGGIGGYT
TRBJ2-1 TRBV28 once ASNGGGNNEQF
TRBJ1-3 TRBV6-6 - ASRAQGMSGNTIY
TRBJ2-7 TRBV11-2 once ASSSLQSSAYSYEQY
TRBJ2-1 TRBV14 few ASSYTSRVQQF
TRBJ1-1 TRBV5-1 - ASSLAVSREAKAF
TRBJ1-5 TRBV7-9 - ASRSQGGNQPQH
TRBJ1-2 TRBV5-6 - ASSLGQVYGYT
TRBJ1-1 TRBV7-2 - ASSLVGSGGSMNTEAF
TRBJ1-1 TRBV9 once ASSRQGVGTEAF
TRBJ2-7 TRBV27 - ASSPHSGSSYEQY
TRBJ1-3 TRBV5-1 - ASSLSAGGSGNTIY
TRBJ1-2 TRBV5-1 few ASSNLQGNYGYT
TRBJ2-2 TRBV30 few AWSDPGTGGRELF
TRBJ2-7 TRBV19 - ASKPGGSSSYEQY
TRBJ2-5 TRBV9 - ASSEMDYPAGAHTQY
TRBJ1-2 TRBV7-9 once ASSSSGTGAHGYT
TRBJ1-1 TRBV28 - ASTASLNTEAF
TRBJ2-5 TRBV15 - ATSMGRVGETQY
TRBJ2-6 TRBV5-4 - ASRKRDRAGANALT
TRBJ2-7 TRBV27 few AAQGRGEQY
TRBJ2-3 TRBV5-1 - ASKWLGQGRGGPTDTQY
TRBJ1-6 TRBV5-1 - ASSSEGASNSPLH
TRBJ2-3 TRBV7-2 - ASSSSRLIPQY
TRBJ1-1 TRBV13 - ASSLGARMTEAF
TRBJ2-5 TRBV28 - ASSSPIAGERETQY
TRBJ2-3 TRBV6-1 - ASSEARGAGVKDTQY
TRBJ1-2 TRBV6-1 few ASSEAGRDRGYGYT
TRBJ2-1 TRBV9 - ASSPRSFGSSYNEQF
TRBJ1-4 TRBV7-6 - ASSLGYSSNEKLF
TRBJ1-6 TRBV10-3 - AIRGTGESSPLH
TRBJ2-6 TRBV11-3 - ASSGGTGTKLSGANVLT
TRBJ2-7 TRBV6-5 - AGRPDRKAYEQY
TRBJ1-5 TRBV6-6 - ASSSQYSNQPQH
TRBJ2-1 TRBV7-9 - ASSPGDEQF
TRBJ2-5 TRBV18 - ASSPSGAQETQY
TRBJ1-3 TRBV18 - ASSRDRETLVSGNTIY
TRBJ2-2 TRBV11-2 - ASTEIPGLGNTGELF
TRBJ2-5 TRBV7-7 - ASSFNSAAETQY
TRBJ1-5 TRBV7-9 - ASSSREGTGNQPQH
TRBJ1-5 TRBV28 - ASREQGAQYSNQPQH
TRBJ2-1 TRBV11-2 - ASSAQGERSPYNEQF
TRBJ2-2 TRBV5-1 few ASSLGGRSTGELF